This entry features one T cell receptor (beta chain) sequence. Generated by immunoSEQ multiplex PCR, the TCRdb table keeps only in-frame clones and is missing some. This sample has under 200,000 clones; about 82% occur once, and the top ten carry about 5.6%. Everyone who took part was 18 to 89 years old, and they came from roughly 25 US areas. Donors were grouped by their self-reported clinical history. The data were obtained in a study of blood T cell repertoires in COVID-19. In the study overall: Samples representing acute and convalescent COVID-19 were sourced from the United States, Italy and Spain.

CDR3 length: 14 residues. Germline-derived CDR1 and CDR2 are MGHDK and SYGVNS. Deletions cut 1 base from V and 4 bases from J, with 8 bases between. The clonotype comes from a man between 40 and 49 years old with acute COVID-19. The chain couples TRBV25-1 to TRBJ1-5; maybe TRBD1 (6 bases). Sequencing was done on a sample of PBMCs or T cells enriched from blood (not recorded which). CDR3 amino acids: CASSELTGNQPQHF. DNA of the CDR3: TGTGCCAGCAGTGAATTAACAGGGAATCAGCCCCAGCATTTT.